This T cell receptor beta chain comes out of a study of T cells in Graves' hyperthyroidism and ophthalmopathy. Study conclusions and caveats: Most clonotypes expanded in thyroid above 0.001 were likewise present in blood.

Researchers amplified the TCR beta CDR3 regions from RNA transcripts. The HTBI primer set was used in a first-round RT-PCR of the TCR CDR3. Using its own MiXCR run on the multiplex PCR reads, TCRdb lists one record per CDR3 protein. This table has about 710,000 distinct CDR3 sequences, about a sixth appearing once. This clonotype came up a few times. Its antigen is as yet unknown. Exclusion followed for patients with uncontrolled infection, other autoimmune disease, pregnancy or lactation. The PBMCs studied were ones that came from about 10 ml fresh peripheral blood. The sequence was obtained from a man aged 18 to 30 with Graves' hyperthyroidism. Sequenced: blood.

The CDR3 loop reads CASSFARREKLFF. CDR3 bases: TGTGCCAGCAGTTTTGCTAGACGCGAAAAACTGTTTTTT. The chain carries TRBV28 and TRBJ1-4; no definite D call. Trimming took off 3 bases at V and 8 bases at J, with 10 bases between the two ends. Germline V gene lookup returns CDR1 MDHEN and CDR2 SYDVKM. The CDR3 has 13 residues.